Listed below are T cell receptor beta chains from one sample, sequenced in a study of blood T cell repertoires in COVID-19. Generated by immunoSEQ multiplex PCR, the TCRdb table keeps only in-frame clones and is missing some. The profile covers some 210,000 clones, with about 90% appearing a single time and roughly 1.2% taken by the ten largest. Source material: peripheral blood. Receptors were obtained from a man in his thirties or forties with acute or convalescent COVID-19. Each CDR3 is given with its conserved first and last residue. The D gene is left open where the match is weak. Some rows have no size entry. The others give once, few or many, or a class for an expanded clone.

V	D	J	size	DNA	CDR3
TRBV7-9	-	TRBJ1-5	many	TGTGCCAGCAGCTTAAGACTGGGAGGGGATAGCAATCAGCCCCAGCATTTT	CASSLRLGGDSNQPQHF
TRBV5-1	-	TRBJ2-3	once	TGCGCCAGCAGCCTCAGACTAGGACGGGACACGCAGTATTTT	CASSLRLGRDTQYF
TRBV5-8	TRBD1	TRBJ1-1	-	TGTGCCAGCAGCTGGGGACAGGCTGGGCGAGTTTACGCTTTCTTT	CASSWGQAGRVYAFF
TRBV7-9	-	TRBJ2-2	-	TGTGCCAGCAGCAACTACGGGGAGCTGTTTTTT	CASSNYGELFF
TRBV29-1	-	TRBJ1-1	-	TGCAGCGTTCTCCTACAGGGCTTGAACACTGAAGCTTTCTTT	CSVLLQGLNTEAFF
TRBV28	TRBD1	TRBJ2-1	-	TGTGCCAGCAGAGAATACGGGACAGGTCTGAATGAGCAGTTCTTC	CASREYGTGLNEQFF
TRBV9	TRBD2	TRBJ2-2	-	TGTGCCAGCAGCGTCAAAGCGGGATTAAACACCGGGGAGCTGTTTTTT	CASSVKAGLNTGELFF
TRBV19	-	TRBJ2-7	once	TGTGCCAGTAGTATCGCTAGCGCAAACTACGAGCAGTACTTC	CASSIASANYEQYF
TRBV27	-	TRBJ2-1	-	TGTGCCAGCAGTTTAAGGGGGTCCTACAATGAGCAGTTCTTC	CASSLRGSYNEQFF
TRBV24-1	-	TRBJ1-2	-	TGTGCCACCAGTGAGGCCAGCGGATATGGCTACACCTTC	CATSEASGYGYTF
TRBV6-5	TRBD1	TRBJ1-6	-	TGTGCCAGCAGTTCATGGGACAGGAATTCACCCCTCCACTTT	CASSSWDRNSPLHF